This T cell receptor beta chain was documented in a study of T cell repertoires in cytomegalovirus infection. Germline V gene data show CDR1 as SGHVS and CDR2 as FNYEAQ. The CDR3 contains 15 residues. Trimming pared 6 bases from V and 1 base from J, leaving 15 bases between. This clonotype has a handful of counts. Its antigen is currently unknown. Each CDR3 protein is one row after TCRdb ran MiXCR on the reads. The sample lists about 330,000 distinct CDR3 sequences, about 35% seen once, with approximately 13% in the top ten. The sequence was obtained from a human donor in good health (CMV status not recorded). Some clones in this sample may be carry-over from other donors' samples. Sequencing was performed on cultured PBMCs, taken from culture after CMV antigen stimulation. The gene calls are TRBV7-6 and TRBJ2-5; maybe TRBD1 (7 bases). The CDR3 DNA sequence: TGTGCCAGCAGAGGGGGGACAGCCGTCCAAGAGACCCAGTACTTC. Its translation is CASRGGTAVQETQYF.